This entry lists 16 T cell receptor beta chains sequenced from one sample in a study of blood T cell repertoires in COVID-19. The protocol was immunoSEQ multiplex PCR, while the TCRdb copy is restricted to in-frame clones and leaves out a portion. The top ten hold 3.4% of the sample, which has roughly 230,000 clones, 84% seen once. The sample consisted of PBMCs or T cells enriched from blood (not recorded which). The source of these receptors is a man in his forties or fifties who had recovered from COVID-19.

CDR3 loop: CASRPTAGAGELFF. Here the CDR3 DNA reads TGTGCCAGCAGGCCGACAGCTGGGGCCGGGGAGCTGTTTTTT. The chain links TRBV6-4 to TRBJ2-2; TRBD1 is a possible D gene (5 bases). The germline V gene has CDR1 MRHNA and CDR2 SNTAGT. The CDR3 is 14 residues long. Deletions cut 6 bases from V and 6 bases from J, with 14 bases between.

V gene TRBV7-9 combines with J gene TRBJ1-2; TRBD1 is a possible D gene (6 bases). Germline values: CDR1 SEHNR, CDR2 FQNEAQ (reference sequence). Deletions cut 3 bases from V and 0 bases from J, with 8 bases between. CDR3 length equals 14 residues. DNA of the CDR3: TGTGCCAGCAGCTTGAGGGGGTCTAACTATGGCTACACCTTC. Its translation is CASSLRGSNYGYTF.

The V gene is TRBV28, the J gene TRBJ2-5; possible D gene TRBD1, 6 bases. The CDR3 is 17 residues long. Per germline, CDR1 MDHEN and CDR2 SYDVKM. Trimming stripped 7 bases from V and 1 base from J, with 22 bases between. The CDR3 region is CASTFWGQGKGQETQYF. As DNA, the CDR3 is TGTGCCAGCACTTTCTGGGGGCAGGGAAAGGGCCAAGAGACCCAGTACTTC.

This chain uses TRBV10-3 with TRBJ1-3; no firm D call. CDR1 and CDR2 (germline): ENHRY, SYGVKD. The CDR3 contains 13 residues. V was trimmed by 6 bases and J by 2 bases, leaving 8 bases between them. The CDR3 reads CAIRPGTGNTIYF. The CDR3 region has the DNA TGTGCCATCAGACCAGGCACTGGAAACACCATATATTTT.

The V call is TRBV10-2, the J call TRBJ1-1, with a weak D call TRBD1 (5 bases). CDR3 length: 13 residues. Per germline, CDR1 WSHSY and CDR2 SAAADI. V was pared by 6 bases and J by 3 bases, with 11 bases between. The CDR3 nucleotides are TGCGCCAGCAGATACGACAGTTACACTGAAGCTTTCTTT. This translates into CASRYDSYTEAFF.

This clone was seen a handful of times. The V call is TRBV5-4, the J call TRBJ1-2, with TRBD1 identical over 8 bases. V dropped 0 bases and J dropped 6; count of bases not matched to a gene: 10. Germline assignment: CDR1 SGHNT and CDR2 YYREEE (reference sequence). The CDR3 contains 16 residues. The CDR3 bases are TGTGCCAGCAGCTTGGCCAAGCTCGGACAGGGAAATGGCTACACCTTC. Translated, it gives CASSLAKLGQGNGYTF.

V and J are TRBV5-1 and TRBJ2-7; 8 nucleotides match TRBD1. CDR1 SGHRS and CDR2 YFSETQ come from the germline V gene. CDR3 length: 15 residues. The ends lost 4 bases at V and 0 bases at J; junction bases unmatched: 6. CDR3 nucleotide sequence: TGCGCCAGCAGCGCCCGGACAGGGTTCTCCTACGAGCAGTACTTC. Encoded protein: CASSARTGFSYEQYF.

This clone came up a few times. The chain carries TRBV14 and TRBJ1-3, with a weak D call TRBD1 (5 bases). Germline loops: CDR1 SGHDN, CDR2 FVKESK. The CDR3 loop spans 15 amino acids. With 1 base removed from V and 1 base from J, the gap between germline ends came to 8 bases. The CDR3 loop reads CASSQVDRSGNTIYF. DNA for the CDR3: TGTGCCAGCAGCCAAGTTGACAGATCTGGAAACACCATATATTTT.

The chain joins TRBV12-5 to TRBJ2-7; tentative D call: TRBD2 (7 bases). This CDR3 is built from 16 residues. Per the germline V gene, CDR1 is LGHNT and CDR2 is FRNRAP. Trimming removed 5 bases from V and 5 bases from J, with 22 bases in between. In DNA form, the CDR3 reads TGTGCTAGTGGTCTGTGGGGGGGCCAGGGAATCAACGAGCAGTACTTC. It translates to CASGLWGGQGINEQYF.

This rearrangement joins TRBV15 to TRBJ1-6, with 9 bases fitting TRBD1. Germline-derived CDR1 and CDR2 are LNHNV and YYDKDF (reference sequence). The length of the CDR3 is 15 residues. Losses at the gene ends were 2 bases for V and 10 bases for J; bases not matched to a gene: 6. This CDR3 reads CATSRRGQGKSPLHF. In DNA form, the CDR3 reads TGTGCCACCAGCAGACGTGGACAGGGGAAATCACCCCTCCACTTT.

V usage is TRBV5-1 and J usage is TRBJ1-1; 8 nucleotides match TRBD1. With 6 bases clipped from V and 4 bases from J, the junction kept 5 bases outside the gene matches. The CDR3 has 13 amino acids. The germline CDR1 and CDR2 sequences are SGHRS and YFSETQ. DNA for the CDR3: TGCGCCAGCACCGAACAGGGGGGCACTGAAGCTTTCTTT. This gives the protein CASTEQGGTEAFF.

The chain combines TRBV20-1 with TRBJ1-5; a possible D gene is TRBD1 (5 bases). There are 17 residues in the CDR3. Trimming removed 3 bases from V and 2 bases from J, with 20 bases in between. Germline CDR1 DFQATT, CDR2 SNEGSKA (reference sequence). The CDR3 region has the DNA TGCAGTGCTAGTCGCGTCCGGGGCGGGGCGGGCAATCAGCCCCAGCATTTT. As protein: CSASRVRGGAGNQPQHF.

V gene TRBV11-2 combines with J gene TRBJ2-7; TRBD2 aligns across 7 bases. CDR1 is SGHAT and CDR2 is FQNNGV in the germline V gene. The CDR3 covers 14 residues. J lost 4 bases, V lost 4 bases, and 7 bases had no gene match. The CDR3 DNA reads as TGTGCCAGCAGCTCCCGACTAGCTTGGTACGAGCAGTACTTC. Translation gives CASSSRLAWYEQYF.

This chain uses TRBV7-2 with TRBJ1-3; maybe TRBD1 (5 bases). CDR3 size: 15 residues. Trimming cost V 2 bases and J 4 bases, with 12 bases left between them. Germline lookup yields CDR1 SGHTA and CDR2 FQGNSA. The CDR3 bases are TGTGCCAGCAGCTTATTTCCAGGGTTAGGAAACACCATATATTTT. It codes for CASSLFPGLGNTIYF.

This clone occurred a few times. The chain uses TRBV6-1 and TRBJ1-6, with D unclear. Trimming shortened V by 3 bases and J by 15 bases, and 9 bases separated the two germline ends. Germline V gene data show CDR1 as MNHNS and CDR2 as SASEGT. The CDR3 spans 11 residues. The CDR3 is CASSDPQLLHF. The CDR3, as DNA: TGTGCCAGCAGTGACCCCCAACTCCTCCACTTT.

The chain carries TRBV15 and TRBJ2-2; possible D gene TRBD1, 5 bases. There are 14 residues in the CDR3. Trimming left V 5 bases short and J 3 bases short, with 10 bases between. CDR1 LNHNV and CDR2 YYDKDF come from the germline V gene (reference sequence). CDR3 sequence reads: CATSGDRYTGELFF. The CDR3 nucleotides read TGTGCCACCAGCGGCGACAGATACACCGGGGAGCTGTTTTTT.